This entry lists 21 T cell receptor beta chains sequenced from one sample in a study of cytomegalovirus exposure and HLA in healthy donors. PCR involved 60 Vbeta and 13 Jbeta primers. Generated by immunoSEQ multiplex PCR, the TCRdb table keeps only in-frame clones and is missing some. The data hold approximately 130,000 clones, with approximately 77% observed a single time. The sample was PBMCs. The receptors were gathered from a woman aged 40-49 years in good health and CMV-seronegative.

The gene calls are TRBV10-3 and TRBJ1-6; no firm D call. The CDR3 loop spans 17 amino acids. Germline V gene data show CDR1 as ENHRY and CDR2 as SYGVKD. V was trimmed by 1 base and J by 7 bases, leaving 17 bases between them. The CDR3 reads CAISELRLQGPNSPLHF. DNA of the CDR3: TGTGCCATCAGTGAGTTAAGACTTCAAGGCCCCAATTCACCCCTCCACTTT.

This chain links TRBV6-6 with TRBJ2-3, with TRBD1 matching 8 bases. V was pared by 2 bases and J by 1 base, with 2 bases of the junction left unmatched. CDR1 and CDR2 from the germline V gene are MNHNY and SVGAGI (reference sequence). The CDR3 is 15 residues long. This chain's CDR3 is CASSYGQGGTDTQYF. The CDR3 region has the DNA TGTGCCAGCAGTTACGGACAGGGAGGCACAGATACGCAGTATTTT.

The chain recombines TRBV18 with TRBJ2-7, with 7 nucleotides matching TRBD2. The CDR3 loop spans 16 amino acids. The J segment lost 6 bases and the V segment lost 3 bases, leaving 14 bases of the junction unmatched. The germline V gene encodes CDR1 KGHSH and CDR2 LQKENI. CDR3 DNA: TGTGCCAGCTCACCCCCCGGGACTACTAAAGCGGGCGAGCAGTACTTC. Protein: CASSPPGTTKAGEQYF.

The rearrangement uses TRBV10-2 and TRBJ1-2; D gene uncertain. CDR3 length: 14 amino acids. Germline V gene data show CDR1 as WSHSY and CDR2 as SAAADI. Trimming removed 3 bases at V and 4 bases at J, with 12 bases between. The CDR3 protein is CASSDQGSLYGYTF. The CDR3 bases are TGCGCCAGCAGTGACCAAGGGAGCCTCTATGGCTACACCTTC.

The chain joins TRBV5-4 to TRBJ2-7, with D possibly being TRBD2 (7 bases). The V end lost 4 bases, the J end lost 0 bases, and 17 bases lay between the germline ends. The CDR3 runs 16 residues. Germline CDR1 is SGHNT and CDR2 is YYREEE (reference sequence). The CDR3 loop is CASSQVRGAPSYEQYF. CDR3 DNA: TGTGCCAGCAGCCAAGTACGGGGGGCACCCTCCTACGAGCAGTACTTC.

The chain uses TRBV7-9 and TRBJ2-7, with 10 bases matching TRBD1. The trim removed 5 bases at V and 5 bases at J, leaving 6 bases unmatched. The germline CDR1 and CDR2 sequences are SEHNR and FQNEAQ (reference sequence). The CDR3 sequence is 14 residues long. CDR3 coding DNA: TGTGCCAGCAGCCATCGGACAGGGGGTCACGAGCAGTACTTC. It yields the protein CASSHRTGGHEQYF.

The V and J genes are TRBV29-1 and TRBJ2-7; 10 bases fit TRBD1. Per the germline V gene, CDR1 is SQVTM and CDR2 is ANQGSEA. The length of the CDR3 is 12 residues. V shed 7 bases and J 5 bases; nucleotides not matched to a gene: 5. The CDR3 sequence is CSAAGTGDEQYF. The CDR3 DNA reads TGCAGCGCCGCCGGGACAGGGGACGAGCAGTACTTC.

CDR3 sequence (DNA): TGTGCCAGTAGAGTAGCGGGGGGCCTGAACACCGGGGAGCTGTTTTTT. This gives the protein CASRVAGGLNTGELFF. The chain combines TRBV19 with TRBJ2-2; 10 bases agree with TRBD2. The CDR3 spans 16 residues. After removal of 6 bases from V and 1 base from J, the junction contained 5 bases not matched to a gene. Germline loops: CDR1 LNHDA, CDR2 SQIVND (reference sequence).

This chain joins TRBV5-1 and TRBJ2-3; D is unclear. The ends were cut back, 2 bases at V and 2 bases at J, with 6 bases in the middle. Germline V gives CDR1 SGHRS, CDR2 YFSETQ. This CDR3 spans 13 amino acids. CDR3 in DNA: TGCGCCAGCAGCTTTGTCAACACAGATACGCAGTATTTT. Translated, it gives CASSFVNTDTQYF.

The V and J genes are TRBV5-4 and TRBJ1-2; D call uncertain. V dropped 4 bases and J dropped 4 bases, with 11 bases sitting between them. The CDR3 has 13 residues. The germline V gene has CDR1 SGHNT and CDR2 YYREEE (reference sequence). The CDR3 loop reads CASSPSSSYGYTF. In nucleotides, the CDR3 is TGTGCCAGCAGCCCCTCCTCGAGCTATGGCTACACCTTC. Full variable domain (outside the CDR3, taken from reference TRBV5-4 and TRBJ1-2): ETGVTQSPTHLIKTRGQQVTLRCSSQSGHNTVSWYQQALGQGPQFIFQYYREEENGRGNFPPRFSGLQFPNYSSELNVNALELDDSALYLCASSPSSSYGYTFGSGTRLTVV.

Concerning this clone itself: At one of its ends the junction is not consistent with the germline gene, which may arise from a read error. This chain uses TRBV2 with TRBJ2-7, with 8 bases that match TRBD2. The CDR3 extends over 15 amino acids. Germline assignment: CDR1 SNHLY and CDR2 FYNNEI. This CDR3 is CASSGDGGASNEQYF. CDR3 DNA: TGTGCCAGCAGTGGAGACGGGGGGGCCTCCAACGAGCAGTACTTC.

The J gene is TRBJ2-3, the V gene TRBV10-1; D gene ambiguous. The CDR3 runs 13 residues. Germline V lookup: CDR1 WNHNN, CDR2 SYGVQD (reference sequence). V shed 0 bases and J shed 13 bases, with 14 bases lying between them. CDR3 in DNA: TGCGCCAGCAGTGAGTCAAGACAACGTATTAAGTATTTT. This translates into CASSESRQRIKYF.

This clone was detected a few times. V usage is TRBV5-1 and J usage is TRBJ1-2; D gene uncertain. Trimming removed 2 bases from V and 0 bases from J, with 8 bases in between. CDR1 SGHRS and CDR2 YFSETQ come from the germline V gene. This CDR3 has 14 amino acids. The CDR3 coding sequence is TGCGCCAGCAGCTTACGAGAACCTAACTATGGCTACACCTTC. Its protein is CASSLREPNYGYTF.

The gene calls are TRBV25-1 and TRBJ1-1, with D possibly being TRBD1 (6 bases). V was clipped by 8 bases and J by 2 bases, with 9 bases between them. This CDR3 spans 12 amino acids. Per germline, CDR1 MGHDK and CDR2 SYGVNS. DNA for the CDR3: TGTGCCAGCGGACAGTTAAACACTGAAGCTTTCTTT. Encoded protein: CASGQLNTEAFF. Combining the CDR3 with reference TRBV25-1 and TRBJ1-1 gives the whole variable domain EADIYQTPRYLVIGTGKKITLECSQTMGHDKMYWYQQDPGMELHLIHYSYGVNSTEKGDLSSESTVSRIRTEHFPLTLESARPSHTSQYLCASGQLNTEAFFGQGTRLTVV.

The chain is built from TRBV5-5 and TRBJ1-5; 7 positions agree with TRBD1. The CDR3 spans 18 residues. Germline trimming cut 2 bases from V and 2 bases from J; bases unmatched to any gene: 13. Germline-derived CDR1 and CDR2 are SGHKS and YYEKEE (reference sequence). This CDR3 is CASSFRQTGQGGNQPQHF. DNA of the CDR3: TGTGCCAGCAGCTTTCGGCAGACAGGTCAGGGGGGCAATCAGCCCCAGCATTTT.

This clone came up a few times. The J gene is TRBJ2-7, the V gene TRBV7-6, with D possibly TRBD1 on 5 matching bases. The ends were cut back, 0 bases at V and 2 bases at J, with 5 bases in the middle. Germline lookup yields CDR1 SGHVS and CDR2 FNYEAQ. The CDR3 covers 13 residues. The CDR3 sequence: CASSLAGAYEQYF. CDR3 coding DNA: TGTGCCAGCAGCTTAGCAGGGGCCTACGAGCAGTACTTC.

The chain has TRBV6-6 and TRBJ1-1; D might be TRBD1 (5 bases). This CDR3 is 11 amino acids long. In germline, CDR1 is MNHNY, CDR2 SVGAGI (reference sequence). CDR3 bases: TGTGGAGCGATCGGGGGAGACGAAGCTTTCTTT. It encodes CGAIGGDEAFF.

J is TRBJ2-2 and V is TRBV27; 11 positions agree with TRBD2. Germline CDR1 MNHEY, CDR2 SMNVEV (reference sequence). The J segment lost 5 bases and the V segment lost 4 bases, leaving 9 bases of the junction unmatched. This CDR3 has 17 residues. CDR3 in amino acids: CASSSDTSGGGTGELFF. The DNA for the CDR3 is TGTGCCAGCAGTTCAGATACTAGCGGGGGAGGGACCGGGGAGCTGTTTTTT.

Only one count was recorded for this clone. The chain carries TRBV6-1 and TRBJ2-5, with D uncertain. V was pared by 2 bases and J by 0 bases, with 4 bases between. The CDR3 length is 13 residues. The germline V gene has CDR1 MNHNS and CDR2 SASEGT. CDR3 DNA sequence: TGTGCCAGCAGTGAACTACACCAAGAGACCCAGTACTTC. Its protein is CASSELHQETQYF.

CDR3 in DNA: TGCGCCAGCAGCCAAGACAGGGGTCTTGGAAACACCATATATTTT. As protein: CASSQDRGLGNTIYF. The V call is TRBV4-3, the J call TRBJ1-3; possible D gene TRBD1, 6 bases. This CDR3 is 15 amino acids long. Trimming shortened V by 0 bases and J by 3 bases, and 9 bases separated the two germline ends. CDR1 is LGHNA and CDR2 is YSLEER in the germline V gene.

The V gene is TRBV19, the J gene TRBJ2-7; 7 bases match TRBD1. With V trimmed by 4 bases and J by 3 bases, 6 bases remained unmatched. CDR1 is LNHDA and CDR2 is SQIVND in the germline V gene (reference sequence). The CDR3 contains 14 residues. Here the CDR3 DNA reads TGTGCCAGTAGTAAAGGGACAGACATCTACGAGCAGTACTTC. Residues: CASSKGTDIYEQYF.